This note documents a single T cell receptor beta chain sequence. CD45RO-negative, CCR7-positively selected cells formed the naive CD8 fraction, excluding terminally differentiated effector memory CD45RA+ cells. Donors had no recently reported acute infections or vaccinations and were HIV-negative. This sample was included in a study of shared clonotypes between healthy human individuals. Deletions cut 4 bases from V and 6 bases from J, with 18 bases between. CDR1 and CDR2 from the germline V gene are SGHDT and YYEEEE. CDR3 length equals 15 residues. The protocol was immunoSEQ multiplex PCR, while the TCRdb copy is restricted to in-frame clones and leaves out a portion. The sample lists around 2,000,000 clones; approximately 95% were seen once.

The sample taken for sequencing was naive CD8+ T cells sorted from blood. The rearrangement uses TRBV5-6 and TRBJ2-3; perhaps TRBD2 as D (5 bases). The receptor's source is a man aged 18 to 29 in good health. The CDR3 DNA is TGTGCCAGCAGCGCTGGCACTAGTGGGCGGGATACGCAGTATTTT. Amino acid sequence: CASSAGTSGRDTQYF.